The source of this TCR beta chain is a study of post-analysis software for immune sequencing data. Study details: The disease courses covered relapsing-remitting, secondary progressive and progressive-relapsing multiple sclerosis. Findings and limits, study-wide: Strong co-clustering by F measure linked samples that shared a preparation batch. Those with multiple sclerosis, the patient group, showed significantly lower normalized Chao1 diversity than controls. Controls had lower frequencies than patients of four or five TRBV segments, which included TRBV5-6, TRBV5-1 and TRBV20-1.

The TCR beta cDNA libraries contained unique molecular identifiers. One entry per CDR3 protein results from TCRdb running MiXCR on the PCR reads. In the table there are approximately 250,000 distinct CDR3 sequences, around 34% of which are singletons. In this sample, this clonotype turned up many times. The antigen is unknown. The CDR3 contains 13 residues. Deletions cut 5 bases from V and 0 bases from J, with 11 bases between. Germline-derived CDR1 and CDR2 are DFQATT and SNEGSKA (reference sequence). The TCR comes from a girl between 5 and 17 years old with multiple sclerosis. The sample was blood. The chain recombines TRBV20-1 with TRBJ2-7; a weak D match, TRBD1 (5 bases). In DNA form, the CDR3 reads TGCAGTGCTTCGGACACGAGCTCCTACGAGCAGTACTTC. Translating it yields CSASDTSSYEQYF.